The 19 T cell receptor beta chains listed next were all sequenced from one sample in a study of tissue T cells after allogeneic stem cell transplantation (dated by TCRdb to between 2020 and 2023). The time point label here, explained by the study, means: mouse harvest day 7 after allogeneic transplant. Mouse grafts combined 10^7 T-cell-depleted bone marrow cells with 10^6 splenic CD5+ T cells, given via tail vein injection. Library prep was done by the immunoSEQ multiplex PCR assay. Held by TCRdb, this immuneACCESS table contains in-frame sequences only and omits some clones. Under half of the omission traces to an unresolved V gene where checked; the cause of the rest is unknown. This sample holds some 8,700 clones; over 35% were observed only once. 2.2% of the sample is held by the ten biggest clonotypes. Sequencing was done on a sample of skin. The receptors stem from a female BALB/c mouse given C57BL/6 T cells with graft-versus-host disease after an allogeneic hematopoietic cell transplant.

In this sample, this clone turned up a few times. Mouse germline and gene names are used. The DNA ends 1 residue before the CDR3 does, and the rest of the CDR3 is filled in from the germline J gene. The chain employs TRBV1 and TRBJ1-1; TRBD1 matches 7 bases. V trimming: 6 bases; J trimming: 5 bases; junction bases outside the gene matches: 6. This CDR3 is built from 13 residues. CDR1 NSQYPW and CDR2 LRSPGD come from the germline V gene (reference sequence). CDR3 loop: CTCRDNRGTEVFF. Partial CDR3 DNA: TGCACCTGCAGGGATAACAGGGGAACAGAAGTCTTC.

Only one count was recorded for this clone. These gene names are mouse names. Coverage ceases 1 residue before the CDR3 finishes, and the germline J gene fills in the end. This rearrangement joins TRBV13-2 to TRBJ2-3; D unresolved. The CDR3 is 16 residues long. CDR1 is NNHNN and CDR2 is SYGAGS in the germline V gene (reference sequence). V lost 0 bases and J 0 bases, leaving 11 bases between the germline ends. CDR3 amino acids: CASGDGQINSAETLYF. CDR3 bases read: TGTGCCAGCGGTGATGGACAAATAAATAGTGCAGAAACGCTGTAT.

Comments on this clone: The germline and genes are mouse ones. Read coverage stops 1 residue before the CDR3 terminus; the germline J gene supplies the remainder. The chain couples TRBV26 to TRBJ1-6; D gene ambiguous. TRBJ1-6 is an open reading frame whose function is uncertain. Germline values: CDR1 KGHPV, CDR2 FQNQEV (reference sequence). The CDR3 is 13 residues long. Trimming pared 3 bases from V and 10 bases from J, leaving 10 bases between. The CDR3 region is CASSLQERSPLYF. The sequenced CDR3 bases are TGTGCCAGCAGTCTTCAGGAGAGGTCGCCCCTCTAC.

This clone qualifies as medium-sized. The germline and genes are mouse ones. The observed sequence ends 1 residue before the CDR3 terminus, with the missing tail filled in from the germline J gene. This chain uses TRBV26 with TRBJ2-7; 7 bases align to TRBD2. CDR3 length: 13 amino acids. V gave up 6 bases and J gave up 0 bases; unmatched junction bases: 2. CDR1 KGHPV and CDR2 FQNQEV come from the germline V gene (reference sequence). The covered CDR3 bases are TGTGCCAGCAGCGCTGGGGGCTCCTATGAACAGTAC. Protein sequence: CASSAGGSYEQY. The entire CDR3 sequence reads CASSAGGSYEQYF.

By sample fraction, this clone is medium-sized (0.01 to 0.1%). These gene names are mouse names. The read gets to within 1 residue of the CDR3 end, and the germline J gene fills in the rest. J is TRBJ2-7 and V is TRBV26, with a tentative D call TRBD2 (7 bases). Germline-derived CDR1 and CDR2 are KGHPV and FQNQEV (reference sequence). V was shortened by 0 bases and J by 5 bases, with 8 bases between the two germline ends. There are 13 residues in the CDR3. This CDR3 is CASSLSGGDEQYF. The CDR3 DNA, read in part, is TGTGCCAGCAGTCTGTCGGGGGGCGATGAACAGTAC. Together with reference TRBV26 and TRBJ2-7, the CDR3 gives the full variable domain: NSKVIQTPRYLVKGQGQKAKMRCIPEKGHPVVFWYQQNKNNEFKFLINFQNQEVLQQIDMTEKRFSAECPSNSPCSLEIQSSEAGDSALYLCASSLSGGDEQYFGPGTRLTVL.

By proportion, this clone is medium-sized. The gene names here belong to mouse. The CDR3 reads CASSHSSGNTLYF. CDR3 bases read: TGTGCCAGCAGTCACAGTTCTGGAAATACGCTCTAT. This chain connects TRBV26 to TRBJ1-3, with no clear D. The CDR3 goes on 1 residue after the read ends, and that part is filled in from the germline J gene. CDR1 and CDR2 from the germline V gene are KGHPV and FQNQEV (reference sequence). This CDR3 has 13 amino acids. The germline V and J ends were trimmed by 4 bases and 0 bases, with 4 bases remaining between them.

Note on this clone: Gene and germline names: mouse. Incomplete CDR3 DNA: TGTGCCAGCAGTCTGTATGAGAACTATGCTGAGCAGTTC. This translates into CASSLYENYAEQF. In full, the CDR3 reads CASSLYENYAEQFF. This chain joins TRBV24 and TRBJ2-1; no clear D gene. The DNA ends 1 residue before the CDR3 does, and the rest of the CDR3 is filled in from the germline J gene. V was cut by 0 bases and J by 1 base, with 4 bases left in between. CDR1 is KGHTA and CDR2 is FRNEEI in the germline V gene. The CDR3 has 14 residues.

This clone has a handful of counts. Gene labels here are mouse ones. The DNA ends 1 residue before the CDR3 does, and the rest of the CDR3 is filled in from the germline J gene. The chain joins TRBV26 to TRBJ1-6, with D uncertain. TRBJ1-6 is sorted into the ORF group, with uncertain function. Germline loops: CDR1 KGHPV, CDR2 FQNQEV (reference sequence). With 0 bases removed from V and 7 bases from J, the gap between germline ends came to 4 bases. This CDR3 contains 13 residues. Partial CDR3 DNA: TGTGCCAGCAGTCTGTCGGGGAATTCGCCCCTCTAC. This translates into CASSLSGNSPLY. The CDR3 reads in full as CASSLSGNSPLYF.

As concerns this clone: Germline and genes: mouse. The sequenced CDR3 bases are TGTGCCAGCAGTCTAACAGGAGGGGACACCCAGTAC. This sequence encodes CASSLTGGDTQY. The full CDR3 reads CASSLTGGDTQYF. The rearrangement joins TRBV26 to TRBJ2-5, with D possibly matching TRBD1 (5 bases). The CDR3 is cut off 1 residue early in the read; its end comes from the germline J gene. CDR1 and CDR2 (germline): KGHPV, FQNQEV (reference sequence). Trimming shortened V by 3 bases and J by 6 bases, and 10 bases separated the two germline ends. CDR3 length: 13 amino acids.

A remark on this clone: These gene names are mouse names. The CDR3 is cut off 1 residue early in the read; its end comes from the germline J gene. This sequence joins TRBV26 and TRBJ2-1, with D maybe TRBD1 (5 bases). Trimming shortened V by 7 bases and J by 1 base, and 8 bases separated the two germline ends. Germline V gene data show CDR1 as KGHPV and CDR2 as FQNQEV (reference sequence). CDR3 length: 13 amino acids. Incomplete CDR3 DNA: TGTGCCAGCACCCAGGGAAACTATGCTGAGCAGTTC. Translation: CASTQGNYAEQF. The CDR3, in full, reads CASTQGNYAEQFF.

On this clone itself: All gene names here are mouse names. The sequence runs out 1 residue before the end of the CDR3; the remainder is reconstructed from the germline J gene. The chain has TRBV15 and TRBJ2-3, with a weak D call TRBD2 (7 bases). Germline V gene lookup returns CDR1 SGHND and CDR2 FRSKSL. The CDR3 has 14 residues. Trimming removed 3 bases at V and 2 bases at J, with 9 bases between. CDR3 amino acids: CASSFGGPAETLYF. Incomplete CDR3 DNA: TGTGCCAGCAGTTTTGGGGGGCCTGCAGAAACGCTGTAT.

To note about this clone: Gene names are the mouse ones. The part of the CDR3 DNA that was read is TGTGCCAGCAGCTTAGGCTGGGGGACTAGTGCAGAAACGCTGTAT. Protein: CASSLGWGTSAETLY. The full-length CDR3 reads as CASSLGWGTSAETLYF. The chain couples TRBV3 to TRBJ2-3; 7 bases are shared with TRBD2. The CDR3 extends 1 residue past the end of the read, so its final part is completed from the germline J gene. CDR3 size: 16 residues. V dropped 1 base and J dropped 0; count of bases not matched to a gene: 4. CDR1 is SNHLY and CDR2 is FYNGKV in the germline V gene (reference sequence).

With respect to this clone: Here the gene names and germline are mouse. The CDR3 end is not reached by the read, which stops 1 residue before it; the germline J gene fills it in. The chain combines TRBV19 with TRBJ2-5; 12 bases agree with TRBD2. The ends lost 4 bases at V and 3 bases at J; junction bases unmatched: 0. The germline CDR1 and CDR2 sequences are FNHDT and SITEND (reference sequence). The CDR3 sequence is 14 residues long. The CDR3 here is CASSGLGGQDTQYF. Partial CDR3 DNA: TGTGCCAGCAGTGGACTGGGGGGGCAAGACACCCAGTAC.

As to this clone: The listed genes are named as in mouse. The read halts 1 residue ahead of the CDR3 end, with the missing end drawn from the germline J gene. The chain links TRBV26 to TRBJ2-3; the D call may be TRBD1 or TRBD2 (5 bases each). Trimming took 4 bases from V and 1 from J, leaving 12 bases between them. Germline CDR1 reads KGHPV; CDR2 reads FQNQEV (reference sequence). The CDR3 loop spans 15 amino acids. This CDR3 is CASSPRGRGAETLYF. CDR3 DNA (partial): TGTGCCAGCAGTCCCCGGGGCAGGGGTGCAGAAACGCTGTAT.

Worth noting for this clone: Germline and genes: mouse. CDR3 DNA (partial): TGTGCAAGCAGCTTAGACGGTGCAGAAACGCTGTAT. This gives the protein CASSLDGAETLY. The entire CDR3 sequence reads CASSLDGAETLYF. V usage is TRBV16 and J usage is TRBJ2-3; D uncertain. Read sequence stops 1 residue before the CDR3 end, and the germline J gene provides the missing end. In germline, CDR1 is SGHSA, CDR2 FRNQAP. This CDR3 has 13 amino acids. V lost 0 bases and J 1 base, leaving 2 bases between the germline ends.

As for this clone: The germline and genes are mouse ones. The observed sequence ends 1 residue before the CDR3 terminus, with the missing tail filled in from the germline J gene. The chain recombines TRBV1 with TRBJ2-5; TRBD2 aligns across 8 bases. The length of the CDR3 is 17 residues. Germline-derived CDR1 and CDR2 are NSQYPW and LRSPGD (reference sequence). V was clipped by 1 base and J by 0 bases; unmatched bases: 6. The CDR3: CTCSAVSGGFNQDTQYF. The CDR3 bases that were read are TGCACCTGCAGTGCAGTCTCTGGGGGGTTTAACCAAGACACCCAGTAC.

To note about this clone: The genes and germline here are from mouse. The read gets to within 1 residue of the CDR3 end, and the germline J gene fills in the rest. The J gene is TRBJ1-6, the V gene TRBV4; no reliable D call. TRBJ1-6 counts as an open reading frame of uncertain function. Per the germline V gene, CDR1 is LGHDT and CDR2 is YNNKQL (reference sequence). Trimming shortened V by 4 bases and J by 5 bases, and 3 bases separated the two germline ends. This CDR3 comprises 12 residues. CDR3 bases read: TGTGCCAGCAGCTGGAATAATTCGCCCCTCTAC. Amino acid sequence: CASSWNNSPLY. The whole CDR3 protein reads CASSWNNSPLYF.

Points on this clone: Germline and genes here are mouse. With the read ending 1 residue before the CDR3 end, the germline J gene is used to fill in that end. The rearrangement links TRBV15 to TRBJ2-1, with 11 positions matching TRBD2. The V gene end was trimmed by 5 bases and the J gene end by 1 base; junction bases not matched to a gene: 1. This CDR3 region has 15 residues. The V gene's germline CDR1 is SGHND and CDR2 FRSKSL. This CDR3 reads CASSRLGGNYAEQFF. Incomplete CDR3 DNA: TGTGCCAGCAGTAGACTGGGGGGGAACTATGCTGAGCAGTTC.

Judged by abundance, this clone is medium-sized (0.01 to 0.1%). Germline and genes: mouse. Sequencing ends 1 residue short of the CDR3 end; the germline J gene provides the rest. The rearrangement links TRBV23 to TRBJ2-7; the table's D call, TRBD1, has no DNA check behind it. This CDR3 has 13 amino acids. Per the germline V gene, CDR1 is KGHTA and CDR2 is FQNQQP. This CDR3 is CSSSQSLQYEQYF. The sequenced part of the CDR3 DNA is TGCTCCAGCAGTCAATCGCTACAGTATGAACAGTAC. The whole variable domain, remainder taken from reference TRBV23 and TRBJ2-7, is DAAVTQKPRYLIKMKGQEAEMKCIPEKGHTAVFWYQQKQSKELKFLIYFQNQQPLDQIDMVKERFSAVCPSSSLCSLGIRTCEAEDSALYLCSSSQSLQYEQYFGPGTRLTVL.